Listed here is a single T cell receptor (beta chain). Its antigen remains unknown. V shed 2 bases and J 3 bases; nucleotides not matched to a gene: 4. The CDR3 is made up of 15 amino acids. From germline, CDR1 is KGHSH and CDR2 LQKENI. This record comes from a study of cytomegalovirus exposure and HLA in healthy donors. The primer mix had 60 Vbeta and 13 Jbeta primers. In the authors' methods: A follow-up analysis tallied around 80 million unique TCR beta chains, roughly 11 million shared. The protocol was immunoSEQ multiplex PCR, while the TCRdb copy is restricted to in-frame clones and leaves out a portion. The V and J calls and clone size were taken over from that table, and D and trimming were inferred from the DNA. The data show roughly 160,000 clones, more than 80% seen once. Study outcomes and limitations: Fewer N-insertions than the approximately 680-donor mean were reportedly shown by an Asian-associated ancestry cluster in a later analysis.

This clonotype was sampled from a male donor in good health and CMV-seronegative. Sequencing was carried out using PBMCs. The rearrangement uses TRBV18 and TRBJ1-2; 9 bases are shared with TRBD1. The CDR3 DNA follows: TGTGCCAGCTCACCATCAGGGGACAGGGACTATGGCTACACCTTC. Its protein is CASSPSGDRDYGYTF.